The sequence of this T cell receptor (beta chain) was determined in a study of CD8 T cells in ankylosing spondylitis. This clonotype was observed once. The antigen is unknown. TCRdb redid the calling of the 5' RACE reads with MiXCR, one entry per CDR3 protein. Of 250,000 to 400,000 distinct CDR3 sequences listed, around a tenth are singletons. Germline V gene sequence: CDR1 SGHTA, CDR2 FQGTGA. CDR3 length: 13 amino acids. V was pared by 4 bases and J by 10 bases, with 15 bases between. Notes on the study in general: It was reported that disease-linked clones were significantly enriched in matched ankylosing spondylitis synovial fluid. Certain motif variants had earlier appeared in reactive arthritis synovial fluid and blood. Relatively rare in peripheral blood, disease-linked clones were also CD8+.

The sequence was obtained from a female donor with ankylosing spondylitis or in good health (not recorded which). The V gene is TRBV7-3, the J gene TRBJ2-3, with D perhaps matching TRBD1 or TRBD2 (5 bases each). The material sequenced was blood, either unsorted or a sorted T cell fraction (not recorded which). CDR3 nucleotide sequence: TGTGCCAGCAGCTCGGGACCCGGTCGAGCGCAGTATTTT. Translation: CASSSGPGRAQYF.